The clone carrying this T cell receptor (beta chain) was seen many times. Its matching antigen is unknown. TCRdb re-called the 5' RACE reads through MiXCR, storing one row per CDR3 protein. Of some 38,000 distinct CDR3 sequences listed, about 3.3% are singletons. Per the germline V gene, CDR1 is SGHDT and CDR2 is YYEEEE. Losses at the gene ends were 4 bases for V and 6 bases for J; bases not matched to a gene: 6. The CDR3 sequence is 14 residues long. The sample comes from a study of neurological immune-mediated disorders. Time point denoted: longitudinal time-point 1 (baseline). Points from the study as a whole: It was the repertoires of 18 of 34 multiple sclerosis patients that phylogenetic grouping placed in one related-CDR3 cluster, which is a possible signature. The study found no CDR3 amino acid sequences shared by expanded clones across subjects, suggesting private repertoires in all groups.

The chain uses TRBV5-6 and TRBJ2-5; the match to TRBD1 covers 10 bases. The sample comprised PBMCs. The source is a woman aged 60 to 75 with multiple sclerosis. CDR3 bases: TGTGCCAGCAGCCCAACGGACAGGGGGAAGACCCAGTACTTC. This codes for CASSPTDRGKTQYF.